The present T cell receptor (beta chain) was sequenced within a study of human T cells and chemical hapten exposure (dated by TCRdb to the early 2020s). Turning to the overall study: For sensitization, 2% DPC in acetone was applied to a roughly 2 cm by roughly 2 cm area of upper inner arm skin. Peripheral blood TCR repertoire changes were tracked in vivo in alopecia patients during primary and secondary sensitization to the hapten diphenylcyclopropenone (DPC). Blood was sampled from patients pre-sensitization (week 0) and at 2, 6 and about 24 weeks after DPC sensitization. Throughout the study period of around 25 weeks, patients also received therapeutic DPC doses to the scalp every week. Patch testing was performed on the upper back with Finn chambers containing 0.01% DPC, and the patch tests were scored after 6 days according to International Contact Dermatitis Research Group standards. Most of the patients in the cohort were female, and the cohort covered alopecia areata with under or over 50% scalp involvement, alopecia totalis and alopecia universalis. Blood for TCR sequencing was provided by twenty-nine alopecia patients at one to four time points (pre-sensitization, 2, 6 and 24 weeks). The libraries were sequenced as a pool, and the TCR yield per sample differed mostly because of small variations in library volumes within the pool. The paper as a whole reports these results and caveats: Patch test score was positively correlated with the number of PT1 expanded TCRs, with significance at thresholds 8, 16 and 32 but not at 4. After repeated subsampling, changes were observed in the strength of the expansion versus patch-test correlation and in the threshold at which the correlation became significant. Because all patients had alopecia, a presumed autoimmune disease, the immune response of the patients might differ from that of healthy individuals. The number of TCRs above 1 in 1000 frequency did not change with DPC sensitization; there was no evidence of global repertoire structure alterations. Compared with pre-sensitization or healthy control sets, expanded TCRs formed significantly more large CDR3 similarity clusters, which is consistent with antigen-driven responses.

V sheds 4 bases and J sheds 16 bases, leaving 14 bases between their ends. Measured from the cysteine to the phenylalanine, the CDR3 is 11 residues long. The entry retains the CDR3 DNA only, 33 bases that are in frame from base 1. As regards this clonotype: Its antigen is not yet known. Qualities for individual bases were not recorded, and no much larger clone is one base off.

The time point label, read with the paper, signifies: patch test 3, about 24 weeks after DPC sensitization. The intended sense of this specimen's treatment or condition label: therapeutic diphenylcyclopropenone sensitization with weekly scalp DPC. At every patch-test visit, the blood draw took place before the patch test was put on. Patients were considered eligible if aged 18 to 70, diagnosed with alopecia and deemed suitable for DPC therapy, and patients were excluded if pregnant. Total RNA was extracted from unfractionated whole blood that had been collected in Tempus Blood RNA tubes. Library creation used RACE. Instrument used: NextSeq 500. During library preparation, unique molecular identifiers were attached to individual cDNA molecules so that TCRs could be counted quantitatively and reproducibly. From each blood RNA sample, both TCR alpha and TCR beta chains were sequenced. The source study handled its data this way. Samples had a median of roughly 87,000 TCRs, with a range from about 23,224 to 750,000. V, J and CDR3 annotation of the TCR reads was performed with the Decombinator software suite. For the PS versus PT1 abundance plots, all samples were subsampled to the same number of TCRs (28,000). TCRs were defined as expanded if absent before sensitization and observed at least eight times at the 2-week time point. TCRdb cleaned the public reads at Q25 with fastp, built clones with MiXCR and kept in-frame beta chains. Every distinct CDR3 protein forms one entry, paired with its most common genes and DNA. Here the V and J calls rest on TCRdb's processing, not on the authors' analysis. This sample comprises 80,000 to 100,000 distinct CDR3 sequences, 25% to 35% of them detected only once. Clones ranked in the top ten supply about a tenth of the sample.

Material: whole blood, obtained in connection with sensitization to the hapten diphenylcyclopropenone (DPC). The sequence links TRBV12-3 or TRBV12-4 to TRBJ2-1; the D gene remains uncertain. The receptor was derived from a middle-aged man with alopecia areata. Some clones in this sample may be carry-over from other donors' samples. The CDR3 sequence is CASSSGYVPFF. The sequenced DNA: TGTGCCAGCAGTTCTGGTTACGTTCCCTTCTTC.